These 21 T cell receptor beta chains originate from one sample sequenced in a study of vaccination and CD4 T cells after COVID-19. Their target antigens are unknown. Oncomine TCR Beta short-read sequencing was applied to DNA from cultured CD4+ T cells. TCRdb used MiXCR to reprocess the PCR reads, holding one entry per CDR3 protein. The table has around 14,000 distinct CDR3 sequences, roughly 26% seen once. Treatment given: approximately nine-day PBMC culture with coronavirus spike peptide pools or control peptides (ViraFEST assay). This sample comprised CD4+ T cells from blood, cultured in vitro, obtained after SARS-CoV-2 vaccination. The receptor set was obtained from a human donor who had recovered from COVID-19.

The rearrangement links TRBV19 to TRBJ2-1, with D unclear. Trimming shortened V by 6 bases and J by 10 bases, and 10 bases separated the two germline ends. The CDR3 length is 11 residues. Per the germline V gene, CDR1 is LNHDA and CDR2 is SQIVND (reference sequence). The chain's CDR3 is CASRWVGEQFF. The DNA for the CDR3 is TGTGCCAGTAGATGGGTGGGCGAGCAGTTCTTC.

This clonotype was observed a few times. The genes are TRBV28 and TRBJ1-5, with D perhaps TRBD1 (6 bases). CDR1 is MDHEN, CDR2 SYDVKM, per germline. This CDR3 comprises 13 residues. The germline V and J ends were trimmed by 7 bases and 7 bases, with 14 bases remaining between them. The CDR3 nucleotides read TGTGCCAGCAAGTTAGGGGGGAGCCAGCCCCAGCATTTT. This translates into CASKLGGSQPQHF.

The sample holds a few counts of this clonotype. The genes are TRBV7-9 and TRBJ1-2; D is undetermined. The V gene lost 6 bases and the J gene lost 0 bases, with 17 bases spanning the gap. The CDR3 has 16 amino acids. Germline CDR1 is SEHNR and CDR2 is FQNEAQ (reference sequence). CDR3 protein: CASSPDTHPSNYGYTF. As DNA, the CDR3 is TGTGCCAGCAGTCCCGATACCCACCCGTCTAACTATGGCTACACCTTC.

The rearrangement links TRBV29-1 to TRBJ1-1; possible D gene TRBD1, 5 bases. V was shortened by 5 bases and J by 7 bases, with 17 bases between the two germline ends. Germline V lookup: CDR1 SQVTM, CDR2 ANQGSEA. The CDR3 sequence is 13 residues long. DNA of the CDR3: TGCAGCGTTCGCCGGGCAGGGCAGGGTGAAGCTTTCTTT. Protein sequence: CSVRRAGQGEAFF.

There are a few counts of this clonotype. The CDR3 spells CSARAGSSGNTIYF. The CDR3 DNA is TGCAGTGCTAGAGCGGGAAGCTCTGGAAACACCATATATTTT. V is TRBV20-1 and J is TRBJ1-3; D not resolved. The CDR3 has 14 amino acids. The V and J ends lost 1 base and 0 bases respectively, with 7 bases between them. CDR1 and CDR2 from the germline V gene are DFQATT and SNEGSKA (reference sequence).

V usage is TRBV7-9 and J usage is TRBJ2-7, with D perhaps given as TRBD1 or TRBD2 (5 bases each). The CDR3 has 14 amino acids. In germline, CDR1 is SEHNR, CDR2 FQNEAQ (reference sequence). Between the trimmed V and J ends, which lost 5 bases and 0 bases, there was a span of 11 bases. The CDR3 DNA follows: TGTGCCAGCAGCGAGGGACGGACCTCCTACGAGCAGTACTTC. Its protein is CASSEGRTSYEQYF.

This clonotype was seen once. The chain carries TRBV29-1 and TRBJ2-7; 7 nucleotides agree with TRBD1. V lost 6 bases to trimming and J lost 1 base; unmatched junction nucleotides: 3. This CDR3 has 12 residues. Germline CDR1 reads SQVTM; CDR2 reads ANQGSEA. The CDR3 DNA is TGCAGCGTGGGGACAGATTCCTACGAGCAGTACTTC. This codes for CSVGTDSYEQYF.

The chain combines TRBV7-2 with TRBJ2-7, with 13 bases fitting TRBD2. Germline values: CDR1 SGHTA, CDR2 FQGNSA. This CDR3 contains 15 residues. The J segment lost 4 bases and the V segment lost 4 bases, leaving 4 bases of the junction unmatched. The CDR3 loop reads CASSYGTSGKYEQYF. CDR3 nucleotides: TGTGCCAGCAGCTACGGGACTAGCGGGAAGTACGAGCAGTACTTC.

This clonotype was detected only a few times. The V call is TRBV28, the J call TRBJ2-1; D is possibly TRBD1 (6 bases). The length of the CDR3 is 14 residues. V was clipped by 4 bases and J by 6 bases, with 13 bases between them. CDR1 MDHEN and CDR2 SYDVKM come from the germline V gene. This chain's CDR3 is CASSSPGDVNEQFF. The CDR3, as DNA: TGTGCCAGCAGTTCGCCAGGGGATGTCAATGAGCAGTTCTTC.

This clonotype was seen a few times. The rearrangement uses TRBV7-2 and TRBJ2-4; 8 bases are shared with TRBD2. This CDR3 has 17 residues. The V gene's germline CDR1 is SGHTA and CDR2 FQGNSA. V lost 2 bases to trimming and J lost 0 bases; unmatched junction nucleotides: 6. CDR3: CASSLISGVIAKNIQYF. The DNA of the CDR3 is TGTGCCAGCAGCTTAATTAGCGGGGTTATAGCCAAAAACATTCAGTACTTC.

This clonotype was seen a few times. The chain has TRBV20-1 and TRBJ1-2; no definite D call. The CDR3 is 15 residues long. V lost 3 bases to trimming and J lost 3 bases, with 17 bases between them. Germline V gene lookup returns CDR1 DFQATT and CDR2 SNEGSKA (reference sequence). The chain's CDR3 is CSARVNRVGDYGYTF. The CDR3 nucleotides are TGCAGTGCTAGGGTGAATCGGGTGGGAGACTATGGCTACACCTTC.

This clonotype was counted between two and nine times. This rearrangement joins TRBV6-2 or TRBV6-3 to TRBJ2-7; 12 bases agree with TRBD2. Germline trimming cut 3 bases from V and 9 bases from J; bases unmatched to any gene: 12. The germline V gene encodes CDR1 MNHEY and CDR2 SVGEGT. There are 16 residues in the CDR3. The CDR3 coding sequence is TGTGCCAGCAGTTATCATGGACTAGCGGGACCTGTTGGGCAGTACTTC. Translating gives CASSYHGLAGPVGQYF.

This rearrangement joins TRBV6-5 to TRBJ2-1, with 7 bases aligning to TRBD2. Trimming at V came to 0 bases and at J to 2 bases, leaving 4 bases not matched to a gene. Germline V CDR1 and CDR2: MNHEY, SVGAGI. The CDR3 length is 16 residues. The CDR3 protein is CASSYSASGTYNEQFF. The CDR3 DNA is TGTGCCAGCAGTTACTCTGCTAGCGGAACCTACAATGAGCAGTTCTTC.

CDR3 region: CASSIDWSKTTGELFF. The CDR3 DNA reads as TGTGCCAGTAGTATAGATTGGAGCAAGACAACCGGGGAGCTGTTTTTT. The V and J genes are TRBV19 and TRBJ2-2; the D is unclear. Germline CDR1 LNHDA, CDR2 SQIVND (reference sequence). The length of the CDR3 is 16 residues. V was cut by 0 bases and J by 5 bases, with 13 bases left in between. The full variable domain, rest sourced from reference TRBV19 and TRBJ2-2, is DGGITQSPKYLFRKEGQNVTLSCEQNLNHDAMYWYRQDPGQGLRLIYYSQIVNDFQKGDIAEGYSVSREKKESFPLTVTSAQKNPTAFYLCASSIDWSKTTGELFFGEGSRLTVL.

The chain is built from TRBV15 and TRBJ1-1; D remains ambiguous. CDR3 length: 14 amino acids. Trimming removed 6 bases from V and 5 bases from J, with 16 bases in between. The germline gives CDR1 LNHNV, CDR2 YYDKDF (reference sequence). The CDR3 DNA sequence: TGTGCCACCAGACGACAAGTGGGAGCGACTGAAGCTTTCTTT. Amino acid sequence: CATRRQVGATEAFF.

There are a few counts of this clonotype. The chain combines TRBV7-2 with TRBJ2-7; TRBD2 might be the D (7 bases). The CDR3 is 16 residues long. Trimming stripped 2 bases from V and 0 bases from J, with 14 bases between. Per the germline V gene, CDR1 is SGHTA and CDR2 is FQGNSA. CDR3 nucleotide sequence: TGTGCCAGCAGCTTATTCGGCGGGGGCAACTCCTACGAGCAGTACTTC. It encodes CASSLFGGGNSYEQYF. Based on the CDR3 plus reference TRBV7-2 and TRBJ2-7, the full variable domain is GAGVSQSPSNKVTEKGKDVELRCDPISGHTALYWYRQSLGQGLEFLIYFQGNSAPDKSGLPSDRFSAERTGGSVSTLTIQRTQQEDSAVYLCASSLFGGGNSYEQYFGPGTRLTVT.

This chain links TRBV14 with TRBJ1-1; D may be TRBD1 (5 bases). The CDR3 is 13 amino acids. V was pared by 6 bases and J by 10 bases, with 18 bases between. CDR1 SGHDN and CDR2 FVKESK come from the germline V gene. The CDR3 nucleotides read TGTGCCAGCAGTCCACAGGCGGGAATGGGAGCTTTCTTT. Translated, it gives CASSPQAGMGAFF.

The V call is TRBV20-1, the J call TRBJ2-6, with D perhaps matching TRBD1 (5 bases). Germline V CDR1 and CDR2: DFQATT, SNEGSKA (reference sequence). This CDR3 region has 15 residues. The germline V and J ends were trimmed by 6 bases and 0 bases, with 12 bases remaining between them. The DNA of the CDR3 is TGCAGTGCACAAAACAGGTTCTCTGGGGCCAACGTCCTGACTTTC. Protein product: CSAQNRFSGANVLTF.

The chain combines TRBV6-1 with TRBJ1-2; D uncertain. The CDR3 length is 14 residues. Germline V gene data show CDR1 as MNHNS and CDR2 as SASEGT. Trimming shortened V by 1 base and J by 0 bases, and 6 bases separated the two germline ends. The DNA of the CDR3 is TGTGCCAGCAGTGAAGTGATGGCTAACTATGGCTACACCTTC. Translating gives CASSEVMANYGYTF.

The chain couples TRBV18 to TRBJ1-2, with 7 bases matching TRBD1. V shed 4 bases, J shed 7 bases, and the junction held 9 bases outside the gene matches. From germline, CDR1 is KGHSH and CDR2 LQKENI. This CDR3 comprises 14 residues. This CDR3 is CASSRGLDRVGYTF. The CDR3 bases are TGTGCCAGCTCACGTGGCCTTGACAGGGTTGGCTACACCTTC.

This clonotype has only one observation. This chain joins TRBV2 and TRBJ2-2; no clear D gene. Germline-derived CDR1 and CDR2 are SNHLY and FYNNEI. V was pared by 6 bases and J by 7 bases, with 9 bases between. The CDR3 is 12 amino acids. This CDR3 is CASSPDRGELFF. In DNA, the CDR3 is TGTGCCAGCAGCCCCGACCGCGGGGAGCTGTTTTTT. Full variable domain (remainder filled in from reference TRBV2 and TRBJ2-2): EPEVTQTPSHQVTQMGQEVILRCVPISNHLYFYWYRQILGQKVEFLVSFYNNEISEKSEIFDDQFSVERPDGSNFTLKIRSTKLEDSAMYFCASSPDRGELFFGEGSRLTVL.